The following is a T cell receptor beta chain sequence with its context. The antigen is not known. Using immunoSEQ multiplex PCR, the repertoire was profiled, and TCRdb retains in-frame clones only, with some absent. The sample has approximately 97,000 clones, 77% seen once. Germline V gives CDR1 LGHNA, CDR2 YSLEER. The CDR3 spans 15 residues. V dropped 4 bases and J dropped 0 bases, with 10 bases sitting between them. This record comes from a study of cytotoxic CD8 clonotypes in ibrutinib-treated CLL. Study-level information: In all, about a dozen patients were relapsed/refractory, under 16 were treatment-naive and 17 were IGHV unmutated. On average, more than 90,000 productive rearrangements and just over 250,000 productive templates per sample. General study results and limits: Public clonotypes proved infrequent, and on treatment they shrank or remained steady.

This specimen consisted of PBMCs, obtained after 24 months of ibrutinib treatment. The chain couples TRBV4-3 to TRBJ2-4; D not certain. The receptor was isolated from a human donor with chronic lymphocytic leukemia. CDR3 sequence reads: CASSPSELAKNIQYF. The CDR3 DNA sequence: TGCGCCAGCAGCCCGTCCGAGCTAGCCAAAAACATTCAGTACTTC.